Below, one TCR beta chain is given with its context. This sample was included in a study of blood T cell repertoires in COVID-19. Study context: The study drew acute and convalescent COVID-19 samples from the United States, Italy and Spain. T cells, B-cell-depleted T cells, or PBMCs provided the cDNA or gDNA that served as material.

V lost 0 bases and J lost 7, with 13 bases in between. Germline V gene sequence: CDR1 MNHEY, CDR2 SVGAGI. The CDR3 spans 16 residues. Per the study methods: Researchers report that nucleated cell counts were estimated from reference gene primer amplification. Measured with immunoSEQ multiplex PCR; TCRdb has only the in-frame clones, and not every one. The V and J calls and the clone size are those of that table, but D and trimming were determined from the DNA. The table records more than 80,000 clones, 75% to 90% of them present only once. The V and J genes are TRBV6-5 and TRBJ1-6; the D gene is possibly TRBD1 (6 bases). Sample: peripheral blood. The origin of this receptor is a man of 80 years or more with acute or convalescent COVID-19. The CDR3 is CASSYSPGVGNSPLHF. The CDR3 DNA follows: TGTGCCAGCAGTTACTCGCCAGGGGTCGGCAATTCACCCCTCCACTTT.